These 31 T cell receptor beta chains were sequenced from one sample in a study of shared clonotypes between healthy human individuals. Assay used: immunoSEQ multiplex PCR; TCRdb lists only in-frame clones, some missing. This table has 450,000 to 500,000 clones, 79% appearing once. The material sequenced was PBMCs. The receptor set was obtained from a woman aged 40 to 50 in good health. Some clones in this sample may be carry-over from other donors' samples.

The V gene is TRBV7-8, the J gene TRBJ1-1, with D perhaps TRBD1 (5 bases). The CDR3 is made up of 13 amino acids. V lost 1 base and J 6 bases, leaving 9 bases between the germline ends. Per the germline V gene, CDR1 is SGHVS and CDR2 is FQNEAQ. Written as DNA, the CDR3 is TGTGCCAGCAGCTTAGGCGCCAGGGCTGAAGCTTTCTTT. Its protein product is CASSLGARAEAFF. The full variable domain, rest sourced from reference TRBV7-8 and TRBJ1-1, is GAGVSQSPRYKVAKRGQDVALRCDPISGHVSLFWYQQALGQGPEFLTYFQNEAQLDKSGLPSDRFFAERPEGSVSTLKIQRTQQEDSAVYLCASSLGARAEAFFGQGTRLTVV.

This rearrangement joins TRBV6-1 to TRBJ1-2; TRBD1 aligns across 9 bases. The V gene end was trimmed by 3 bases and the J gene end by 6 bases; junction bases not matched to a gene: 11. The length of the CDR3 is 16 residues. Germline V gene sequence: CDR1 MNHNS, CDR2 SASEGT. The CDR3 reads CASSEIRDRVGHGYTF. DNA for the CDR3: TGTGCCAGCAGTGAGATTCGGGACAGGGTGGGTCATGGCTACACCTTC.

On this clone itself: The same CDR3 arises from other DNA sequences in this sample as well. The chain recombines TRBV18 with TRBJ2-5; perhaps TRBD2 as D (6 bases). Trimming removed 3 bases from V and 5 bases from J, with 10 bases in between. The CDR3 contains 13 residues. Germline V gene sequence: CDR1 KGHSH, CDR2 LQKENI. The chain's CDR3 is CASSPGLGETQYF. CDR3 nucleotides: TGTGCCAGCTCACCGGGACTGGGGGAGACCCAGTACTTC.

This chain uses TRBV28 with TRBJ2-7, with D unresolved. The CDR3 has 14 residues. In germline, CDR1 is MDHEN, CDR2 SYDVKM. Trimming removed 3 bases from V and 2 bases from J, with 11 bases in between. The CDR3: CASSFLKGTYEQYF. The CDR3 DNA reads TGTGCCAGCAGTTTCTTAAAAGGAACCTACGAGCAGTACTTC.

The chain links TRBV29-1 to TRBJ2-2; 7 bases map to TRBD2. V trimming: 6 bases; J trimming: 0 bases; junction bases outside the gene matches: 4. Germline CDR1 and CDR2: SQVTM and ANQGSEA. The CDR3 covers 14 residues. The chain's CDR3 is CSVPGTTNTGELFF. The CDR3 DNA reads as TGCAGCGTCCCTGGGACTACGAACACCGGGGAGCTGTTTTTT.

This clone turned up a few times. CDR3 bases: TGTGCCAGCAGCTCCACAGGGGATGGCTACACCTTC. Protein: CASSSTGDGYTF. The chain combines TRBV7-9 with TRBJ1-2, with 7 bases identical to TRBD1. The CDR3 is made up of 12 amino acids. Trimming at V came to 4 bases and at J to 6 bases, leaving 2 bases not matched to a gene. Germline CDR1 reads SEHNR; CDR2 reads FQNEAQ (reference sequence).

This clone came up a few times. The chain has TRBV5-6 and TRBJ2-5; D gene ambiguous. The CDR3 is made up of 12 amino acids. Per the germline V gene, CDR1 is SGHDT and CDR2 is YYEEEE. V shed 0 bases and J shed 0 bases, with 0 bases lying between them. Here the CDR3 reads CASSLDQETQYF. The CDR3 bases are TGTGCCAGCAGCTTGGACCAAGAGACCCAGTACTTC. The full variable domain, with the rest looked up from reference TRBV5-6 and TRBJ2-5, is DAGVTQSPTHLIKTRGQQVTLRCSPKSGHDTVSWYQQALGQGPQFIFQYYEEEERQRGNFPDRFSGHQFPNYSSELNVNALLLGDSALYLCASSLDQETQYFGPGTRLLVL.

Note on this clone: A read error may be the cause here, since a much bigger clone is one base away. The CDR3 region is CASSQDSSGYYGQYF. CDR3 DNA: TGTGCCAGCAGCCAAGATTCGTCCGGGTACTACGGGCAGTACTTC. The rearrangement links TRBV4-2 to TRBJ2-7; D gene unclear. The CDR3 has 15 residues. The V gene's germline CDR1 is LGHNA and CDR2 YNFKEQ.

This chain connects TRBV30 to TRBJ1-2; 12 bases agree with TRBD1. The CDR3 is 14 residues long. Looked up from germline, CDR1 is GTSNPN and CDR2 is SVGIG (reference sequence). With 1 base clipped from V and 8 bases from J, the junction kept 5 bases outside the gene matches. The CDR3 spells CAWSGDRGPVGYTF. As DNA, the CDR3 is TGTGCCTGGAGTGGGGACAGGGGGCCAGTCGGCTACACCTTC. Full variable domain (rest looked up from reference TRBV30 and TRBJ1-2): SQTIHQWPATLVQPVGSPLSLECTVEGTSNPNLYWYRQAAGRGLQLLFYSVGIGQISSEVPQNLSASRPQDRQFILSSKKLLLSDSGFYLCAWSGDRGPVGYTFGSGTRLTVV.

The rearrangement uses TRBV5-1 and TRBJ1-2; D unclear. This CDR3 region has 16 residues. The ends were cut back, 0 bases at V and 6 bases at J, with 18 bases in the middle. Germline values: CDR1 SGHRS, CDR2 YFSETQ. CDR3 DNA: TGCGCCAGCAGCTTGGGGATTATTTCTTTGGGTCATGGCTACACCTTC. This gives the protein CASSLGIISLGHGYTF.

As for this clone: This sample also contains other DNA sequences that code for the same CDR3. This chain joins TRBV28 and TRBJ2-7, with D hard to call. The CDR3 is made up of 11 amino acids. Germline V CDR1 and CDR2: MDHEN, SYDVKM. Trimming removed 1 base from V and 4 bases from J, with 2 bases in between. CDR3 sequence: CASSLLYEQYF. In DNA form, the CDR3 reads TGTGCCAGCAGTTTATTATACGAGCAGTACTTC.

The rearrangement joins TRBV11-3 to TRBJ2-4, with 9 nucleotides matching TRBD1. The germline gives CDR1 SGHNT, CDR2 YENEEA. The CDR3 length is 13 residues. V shed 3 bases, J shed 13 bases, and the junction held 7 bases outside the gene matches. CDR3 coding DNA: TGTGCCAGCAGCTTGGGGGGGACAGGGCCACAGTACTTC. Its protein product is CASSLGGTGPQYF.

V gene TRBV25-1 combines with J gene TRBJ2-7, with D maybe TRBD2 (6 bases). V shed 8 bases and J shed 1 base, with 9 bases lying between them. CDR1 and CDR2 from the germline V gene are MGHDK and SYGVNS. CDR3 length equals 12 residues. The CDR3 is CASSAGSYEQYF. CDR3 DNA: TGTGCCAGCTCCGCGGGGTCCTACGAGCAGTACTTC.

This clone was recorded many times. The rearrangement links TRBV30 to TRBJ1-5; 11 positions match TRBD1. This CDR3 spans 15 amino acids. Trimming removed 4 bases from V and 0 bases from J; junction bases left unmatched: 2. Germline CDR1 is GTSNPN and CDR2 is SVGIG (reference sequence). The CDR3 sequence: CAWKGQGASNQPQHF. The DNA of the CDR3 is TGTGCCTGGAAAGGACAGGGGGCTAGCAATCAGCCCCAGCATTTT.

This rearrangement joins TRBV27 to TRBJ2-1, with 10 bases matching TRBD1. The CDR3 sequence is 14 residues long. V was pared by 8 bases and J by 3 bases, with 4 bases of the junction left unmatched. From germline, CDR1 is MNHEY and CDR2 SMNVEV (reference sequence). The CDR3 loop reads CASARDRGYNEQFF. The CDR3 coding sequence is TGTGCCAGCGCCCGGGACAGGGGCTACAATGAGCAGTTCTTC.

The chain is built from TRBV5-4 and TRBJ2-3; 9 nucleotides match TRBD1. CDR3 length: 14 residues. Trimming cost V 4 bases and J 5 bases; bases outside gene matches: 5. CDR1 and CDR2 from the germline V gene are SGHNT and YYREEE (reference sequence). The CDR3 bases are TGTGCCAGCAGCCCGGGACAGGGTGAAGATACGCAGTATTTT. Protein: CASSPGQGEDTQYF.

This clone has more than one count but fewer than ten. V is TRBV2 and J is TRBJ1-2; a possible D gene is TRBD1 (5 bases). Germline assignment: CDR1 SNHLY and CDR2 FYNNEI. Deletions cut 6 bases from V and 2 bases from J, with 10 bases between. The length of the CDR3 is 13 residues. The CDR3 coding sequence is TGTGCCAGCAGGGTACAGGTAAACTATGGCTACACCTTC. It encodes CASRVQVNYGYTF.

This clone was detected ten times or more. The chain has TRBV6-1 and TRBJ2-2, with 8 nucleotides matching TRBD1. The CDR3 covers 15 residues. Germline CDR1 and CDR2: MNHNS and SASEGT. V shed 4 bases and J 7 bases; nucleotides not matched to a gene: 8. The CDR3 reads CASSGMTGDVGELFF. For the CDR3, the DNA is TGTGCCAGCAGTGGGATGACAGGGGACGTCGGGGAGCTGTTTTTT.

This chain connects TRBV10-3 to TRBJ2-3; 7 bases map to TRBD2. This CDR3 is 15 amino acids long. Germline CDR1 is ENHRY and CDR2 is SYGVKD. J gave up 4 bases and V 8 bases, and 12 bases lay outside the gene matches. The CDR3 is CAIGRGGRGADTQYF. Here the CDR3 DNA reads TGTGCCATCGGCCGGGGCGGGAGAGGGGCAGATACGCAGTATTTT.

The count of this clone is one. It differs at one base from a far larger clone, so likely a read error. Other DNA sequences in the sample encode the same CDR3. The rearrangement joins TRBV10-3 to TRBJ2-7; TRBD2 aligns across 14 bases. With 4 bases clipped from V and 3 bases from J, the junction kept 2 bases outside the gene matches. This CDR3 comprises 15 residues. In germline, CDR1 is ENHRY, CDR2 SYGVKD. The CDR3 here is CAISGGTSGSYEQYF. In DNA form, the CDR3 reads TGTGCCATCAGTGGGGGGACTAGCGGGAGCTACGAGCAGTACTTC.

V gene TRBV2 combines with J gene TRBJ2-5; 11 bases are a match to TRBD2. Germline values: CDR1 SNHLY, CDR2 FYNNEI. V lost 5 bases, J lost 2 bases, and 4 bases stayed unmatched. The length of the CDR3 is 15 residues. CDR3 bases: TGTGCCAGCAGTCAGACTAGCGGGAAGCAAGAGACCCAGTACTTC. Its translation: CASSQTSGKQETQYF.

This clone was detected only a few times. V gene TRBV7-8 combines with J gene TRBJ1-1; no clear D gene. The CDR3 is 17 residues long. Germline CDR1 reads SGHVS; CDR2 reads FQNEAQ. The V gene lost 5 bases and the J gene lost 0 bases, with 19 bases spanning the gap. The CDR3 is CASSPGAEKRMNTEAFF. CDR3 DNA: TGTGCCAGCAGCCCCGGTGCCGAGAAAAGAATGAACACTGAAGCTTTCTTT.

V and J are TRBV18 and TRBJ2-1, with D unresolved. Per the germline V gene, CDR1 is KGHSH and CDR2 is LQKENI. V was cut by 3 bases and J by 5 bases, with 8 bases left in between. The CDR3 spans 13 residues. For the CDR3, the DNA is TGTGCCAGCTCACCGGTGTACAACAATGAGCAGTTCTTC. Its protein product is CASSPVYNNEQFF.

This clone was counted a single time. This chain connects TRBV5-1 to TRBJ2-3; D is perhaps TRBD2 (6 bases). The germline V and J ends were trimmed by 3 bases and 0 bases, with 17 bases remaining between them. The CDR3 is made up of 17 amino acids. CDR1 and CDR2 (germline): SGHRS, YFSETQ. The CDR3 DNA sequence: TGCGCCAGCAGCTCGTCTGCCGGAGGGTCTAGCACAGATACGCAGTATTTT. As protein: CASSSSAGGSSTDTQYF.

This clone was detected many times. This same CDR3 is encoded by further DNA sequences in the sample. The rearrangement joins TRBV5-1 to TRBJ2-7; possible D gene TRBD1, 5 bases. Trimming took off 0 bases at V and 1 base at J, with 20 bases between the two ends. Germline values: CDR1 SGHRS, CDR2 YFSETQ. The CDR3 runs to 18 residues. Written as DNA, the CDR3 is TGCGCCAGCAGCTTGGCGTCAGGGCAGGATGCCAAGTCCTACGAGCAGTACTTC. Residues: CASSLASGQDAKSYEQYF.

This clone occurred many times. This specimen includes other DNA sequences encoding the same CDR3. This CDR3 is CAWSSSTDTQYF. The CDR3 DNA reads TGTGCCTGGAGTTCTAGCACAGATACGCAGTATTTT. The chain uses TRBV30 and TRBJ2-3; D not certain. The germline gives CDR1 GTSNPN, CDR2 SVGIG (reference sequence). This CDR3 is built from 12 residues. V was trimmed by 2 bases and J by 0 bases, leaving 3 bases between them. Complete variable domain (other parts from reference TRBV30 and TRBJ2-3): SQTIHQWPATLVQPVGSPLSLECTVEGTSNPNLYWYRQAAGRGLQLLFYSVGIGQISSEVPQNLSASRPQDRQFILSSKKLLLSDSGFYLCAWSSSTDTQYFGPGTRLTVL.

The chain joins TRBV7-9 to TRBJ2-3; possible D gene TRBD1, 6 bases. The germline gives CDR1 SEHNR, CDR2 FQNEAQ (reference sequence). This CDR3 spans 15 amino acids. V lost 2 bases and J lost 8, with 17 bases in between. CDR3 nucleotide sequence: TGTGCCAGCAGCTTAAGGGGGACACCAAAGGGTACGCAGTATTTT. This encodes CASSLRGTPKGTQYF.

The J gene is TRBJ2-2, the V gene TRBV11-2, with 10 bases matching TRBD1. V was clipped by 6 bases and J by 5 bases; unmatched bases: 12. The CDR3 is 17 residues long. Germline assignment: CDR1 SGHAT and CDR2 FQNNGV. CDR3 nucleotide sequence: TGTGCCAGCAGAACTATCTACCGGGACAGGGGAACCGGGGAGCTGTTTTTT. This gives the protein CASRTIYRDRGTGELFF. Together with reference TRBV11-2 and TRBJ2-2, the CDR3 gives the full variable domain: EAGVAQSPRYKIIEKRQSVAFWCNPISGHATLYWYQQILGQGPKLLIQFQNNGVVDDSQLPKDRFSAERLKGVDSTLKIQPAKLEDSAVYLCASRTIYRDRGTGELFFGEGSRLTVL.

A word on this clone: A much larger clone sits a single nucleotide away, making a read error possible. Other nucleotide sequences in the sample specify the same CDR3. V is TRBV2 and J is TRBJ1-1; D possibly corresponds to TRBD1 (6 bases). The CDR3 is made up of 13 amino acids. The germline V gene has CDR1 SNHLY and CDR2 FYNNEI. CDR3 nucleotide sequence: TGTGCCAGCAGTCCAGGGGATGGCACTGAGGCTTTCTTT. This translates into CASSPGDGTEAFF.

The rearrangement uses TRBV4-2 and TRBJ1-2; no firm D call. Per the germline V gene, CDR1 is LGHNA and CDR2 is YNFKEQ. The CDR3 extends over 15 amino acids. V dropped 0 bases and J dropped 2 bases, with 10 bases sitting between them. CDR3 loop: CASSQEYATNYGYTF. In DNA, the CDR3 is TGTGCCAGCAGCCAAGAATACGCAACCAACTATGGCTACACCTTC.

The chain is built from TRBV5-1 and TRBJ2-3; 15 bases are a match to TRBD2. The CDR3 totals 19 residues. The germline V gene has CDR1 SGHRS and CDR2 YFSETQ. With V trimmed by 0 bases and J by 3 bases, 8 bases remained unmatched. CDR3: CASSLALRTSGRGTDTQYF. CDR3 DNA sequence: TGCGCCAGCAGCTTGGCCTTAAGGACTAGCGGGAGGGGGACAGATACGCAGTATTTT. The entire variable domain, with the rest obtained from reference TRBV5-1 and TRBJ2-3, is as follows: KAGVTQTPRYLIKTRGQQVTLSCSPISGHRSVSWYQQTPGQGLQFLFEYFSETQRNKGNFPGRFSGRQFSNSRSEMNVSTLELGDSALYLCASSLALRTSGRGTDTQYFGPGTRLTVL.